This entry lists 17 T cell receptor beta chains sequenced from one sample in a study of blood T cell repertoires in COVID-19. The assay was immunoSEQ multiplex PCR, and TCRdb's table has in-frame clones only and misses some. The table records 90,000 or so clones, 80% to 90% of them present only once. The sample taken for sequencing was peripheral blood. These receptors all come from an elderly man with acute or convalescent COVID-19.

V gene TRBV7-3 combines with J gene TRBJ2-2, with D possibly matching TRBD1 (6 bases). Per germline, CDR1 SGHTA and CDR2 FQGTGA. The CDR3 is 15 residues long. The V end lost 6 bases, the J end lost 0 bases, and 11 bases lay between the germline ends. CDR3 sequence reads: CASRSDRTNTGELFF. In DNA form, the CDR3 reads TGTGCCAGCAGGTCGGACAGAACGAACACCGGGGAGCTGTTTTTT.

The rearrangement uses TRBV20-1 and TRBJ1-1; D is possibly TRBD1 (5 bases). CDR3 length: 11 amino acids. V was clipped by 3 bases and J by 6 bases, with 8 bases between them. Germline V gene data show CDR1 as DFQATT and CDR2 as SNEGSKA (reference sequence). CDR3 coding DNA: TGCAGTGCTAGGGGGGGAGCTGAAGCTTTCTTT. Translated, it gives CSARGGAEAFF.

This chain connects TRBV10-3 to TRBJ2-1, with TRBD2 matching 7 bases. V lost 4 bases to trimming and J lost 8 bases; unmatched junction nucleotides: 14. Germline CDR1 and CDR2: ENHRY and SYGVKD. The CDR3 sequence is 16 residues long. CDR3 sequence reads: CAISVTSGEMIYEQFF. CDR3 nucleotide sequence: TGTGCCATCAGTGTTACCAGCGGGGAGATGATCTATGAGCAGTTCTTC.

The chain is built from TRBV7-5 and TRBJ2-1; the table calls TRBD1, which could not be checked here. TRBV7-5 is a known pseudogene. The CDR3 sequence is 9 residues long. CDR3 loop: CASQDEQFF. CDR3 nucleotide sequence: TGTGCCAGCCAGGATGAGCAGTTCTTC.

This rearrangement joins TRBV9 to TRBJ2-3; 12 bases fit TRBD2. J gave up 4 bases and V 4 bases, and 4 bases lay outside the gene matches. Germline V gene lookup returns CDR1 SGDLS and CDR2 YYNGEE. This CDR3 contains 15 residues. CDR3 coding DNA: TGTGCCAGCAGCATACTAGCGGGAGGATCAGATACGCAGTATTTT. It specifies CASSILAGGSDTQYF.

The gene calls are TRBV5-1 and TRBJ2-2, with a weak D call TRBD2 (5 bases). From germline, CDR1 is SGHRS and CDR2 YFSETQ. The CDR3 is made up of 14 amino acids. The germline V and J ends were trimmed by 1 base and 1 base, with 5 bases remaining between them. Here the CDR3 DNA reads TGCGCCAGCAGCTTGCGGGGGAACACCGGGGAGCTGTTTTTT. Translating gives CASSLRGNTGELFF.

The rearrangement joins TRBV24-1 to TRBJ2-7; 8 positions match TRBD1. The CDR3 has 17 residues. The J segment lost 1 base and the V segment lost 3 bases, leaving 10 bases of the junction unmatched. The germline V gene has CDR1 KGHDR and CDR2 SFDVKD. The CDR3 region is CATSDPSSGTGSYEQYF. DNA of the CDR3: TGTGCCACCAGTGATCCTTCCTCCGGGACAGGATCCTACGAGCAGTACTTC.

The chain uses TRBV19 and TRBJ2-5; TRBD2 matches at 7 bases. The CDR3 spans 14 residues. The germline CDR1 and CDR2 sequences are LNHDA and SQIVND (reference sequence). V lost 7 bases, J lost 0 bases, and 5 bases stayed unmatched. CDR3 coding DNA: TGTGCCAGTAAACCCGGGGGGAACCAAGAGACCCAGTACTTC. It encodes CASKPGGNQETQYF.

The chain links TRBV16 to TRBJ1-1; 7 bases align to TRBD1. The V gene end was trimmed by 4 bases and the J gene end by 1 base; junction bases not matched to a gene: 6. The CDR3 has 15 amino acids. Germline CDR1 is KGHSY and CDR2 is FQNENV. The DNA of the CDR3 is TGTGCCAGCAGCCGAACAGGGGTAGGGAACACTGAAGCTTTCTTT. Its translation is CASSRTGVGNTEAFF.

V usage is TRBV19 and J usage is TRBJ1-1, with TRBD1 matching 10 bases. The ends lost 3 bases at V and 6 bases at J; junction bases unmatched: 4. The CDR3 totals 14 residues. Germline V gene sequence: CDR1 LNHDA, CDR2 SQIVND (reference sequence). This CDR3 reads CASSMTGGISEAFF. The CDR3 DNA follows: TGTGCCAGTAGTATGACAGGGGGCATCTCTGAAGCTTTCTTT.

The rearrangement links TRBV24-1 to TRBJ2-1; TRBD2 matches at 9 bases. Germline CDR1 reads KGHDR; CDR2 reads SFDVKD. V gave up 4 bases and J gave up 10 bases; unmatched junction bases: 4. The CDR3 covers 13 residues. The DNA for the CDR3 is TGTGCCACCAGTGACGCGGGACTAGCCGAGCAGTTCTTC. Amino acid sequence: CATSDAGLAEQFF.

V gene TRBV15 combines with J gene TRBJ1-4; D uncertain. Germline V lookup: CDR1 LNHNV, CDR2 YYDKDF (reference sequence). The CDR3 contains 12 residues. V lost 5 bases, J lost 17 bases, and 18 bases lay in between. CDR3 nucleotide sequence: TGTGCCACCAGCGGCCGGTCCGGACTTGGATTTTTT. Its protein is CATSGRSGLGFF.

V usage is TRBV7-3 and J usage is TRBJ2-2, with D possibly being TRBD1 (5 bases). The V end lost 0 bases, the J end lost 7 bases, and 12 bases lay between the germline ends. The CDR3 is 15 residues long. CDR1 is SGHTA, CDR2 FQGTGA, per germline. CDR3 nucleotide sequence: TGTGCCAGCAGCTTAACGGGCAGGGCTGTCGGGGAGCTGTTTTTT. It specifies CASSLTGRAVGELFF.

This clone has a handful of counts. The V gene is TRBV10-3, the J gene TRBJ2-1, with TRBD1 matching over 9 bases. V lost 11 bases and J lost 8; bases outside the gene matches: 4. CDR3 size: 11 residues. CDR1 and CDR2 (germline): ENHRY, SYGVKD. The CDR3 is CAAGTGYEQFF. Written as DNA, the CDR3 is TGTGCCGCCGGGACAGGGTATGAGCAGTTCTTC.

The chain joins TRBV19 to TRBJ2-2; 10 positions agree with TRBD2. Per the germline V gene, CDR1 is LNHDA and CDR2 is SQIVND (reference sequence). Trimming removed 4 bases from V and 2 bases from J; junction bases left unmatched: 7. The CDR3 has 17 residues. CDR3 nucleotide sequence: TGTGCCAGTAGTACCGAAACTAGCGGGATTAACACCGGGGAGCTGTTTTTT. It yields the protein CASSTETSGINTGELFF.

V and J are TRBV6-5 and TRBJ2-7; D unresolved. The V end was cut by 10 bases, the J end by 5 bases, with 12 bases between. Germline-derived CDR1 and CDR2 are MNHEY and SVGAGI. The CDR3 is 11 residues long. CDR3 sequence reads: CATSRVNEQYF. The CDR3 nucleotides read TGTGCCACCTCTAGAGTCAACGAGCAGTACTTC.

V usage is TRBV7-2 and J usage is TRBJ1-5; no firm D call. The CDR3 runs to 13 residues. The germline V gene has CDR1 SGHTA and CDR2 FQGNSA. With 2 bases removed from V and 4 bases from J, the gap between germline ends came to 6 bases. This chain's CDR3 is CASSLTDNQPQHF. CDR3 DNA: TGTGCCAGCAGCTTAACTGATAATCAGCCCCAGCATTTT.